The clone carrying this T cell receptor (beta chain) was seen only once. At one end the junction does not follow the germline gene, possibly because of a read error. The data were taken from a study of tumor and adjacent non-tumor tissue in lung cancer. In the study overall: Some 3.9 million productive TCRbeta reads were obtained per sample on average.

The CDR3 totals 13 residues. In germline, CDR1 is SGHAT, CDR2 FQDESV (reference sequence). The library came from three nested PCR rounds adapted from ARM-PCR protocols. MiXCR, run by TCRdb on the multiplex PCR reads, gives a single entry per CDR3 protein. The sample contains 90,000 to 110,000 distinct CDR3 sequences, roughly 77% of which appear only once. No cell sorting was done before RNA was extracted from the tissue. The material sequenced was lung tumor tissue. This sequence was found in a woman between 55 and 75 years old with non-small cell lung cancer. The chain links TRBV11-1 to TRBJ1-4; D remains ambiguous. CDR3 sequence reads: CASSLQFGEILFF. CDR3 in DNA: TGTGCCAGCAGCTTACAATTCGGAGAAATACTGTTTTTT.